This T cell receptor (beta chain) originates from a study of T cell changes during pregnancy in multiple sclerosis. The method was immunoSEQ multiplex PCR; TCRdb's version includes in-frame clones alone and lacks a portion of them. The data hold 37,000 or so clones, with 88% observed a single time. Note on this clone: The sample has other DNA sequences that encode this CDR3 too.

The source material was CD4+ T cells from peripheral blood mononuclear cells, sampled before pregnancy. The sequence came from a female donor with multiple sclerosis, enrolled in a pregnancy study.

The CDR3 here is CASSRTGAGNTIYF. The CDR3 DNA sequence: TGTGCCAGCAGCCGGACAGGGGCTGGAAACACCATATATTTT. This chain uses TRBV6-1 with TRBJ1-3, with TRBD1 identical over 9 bases. Germline V gives CDR1 MNHNS, CDR2 SASEGT. The CDR3 totals 14 residues. The J segment lost 2 bases and the V segment lost 6 bases, leaving 2 bases of the junction unmatched.